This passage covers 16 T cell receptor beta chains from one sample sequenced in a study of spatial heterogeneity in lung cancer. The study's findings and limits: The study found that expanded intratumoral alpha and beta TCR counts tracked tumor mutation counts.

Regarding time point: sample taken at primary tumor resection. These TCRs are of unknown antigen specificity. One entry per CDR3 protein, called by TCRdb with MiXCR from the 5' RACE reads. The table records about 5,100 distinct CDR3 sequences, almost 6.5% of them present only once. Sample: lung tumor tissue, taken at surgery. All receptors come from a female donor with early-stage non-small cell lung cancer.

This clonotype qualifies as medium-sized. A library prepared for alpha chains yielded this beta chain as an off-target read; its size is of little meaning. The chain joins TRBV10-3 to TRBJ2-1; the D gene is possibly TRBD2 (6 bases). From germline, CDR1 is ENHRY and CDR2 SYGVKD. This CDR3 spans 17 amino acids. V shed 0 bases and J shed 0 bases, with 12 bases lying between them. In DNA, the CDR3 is TGTGCCATCAGTGAGTCTGAGGCGGGGACCTCCTACAATGAGCAGTTCTTC. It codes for CAISESEAGTSYNEQFF.

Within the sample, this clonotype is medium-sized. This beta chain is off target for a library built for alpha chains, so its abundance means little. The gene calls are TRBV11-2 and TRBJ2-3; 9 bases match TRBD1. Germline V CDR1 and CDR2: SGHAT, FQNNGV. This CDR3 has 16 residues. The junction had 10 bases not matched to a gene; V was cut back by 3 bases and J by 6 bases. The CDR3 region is CASSFRPGQGSDTQYF. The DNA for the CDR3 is TGTGCCAGCAGCTTCCGCCCGGGACAGGGCTCGGATACGCAGTATTTT.

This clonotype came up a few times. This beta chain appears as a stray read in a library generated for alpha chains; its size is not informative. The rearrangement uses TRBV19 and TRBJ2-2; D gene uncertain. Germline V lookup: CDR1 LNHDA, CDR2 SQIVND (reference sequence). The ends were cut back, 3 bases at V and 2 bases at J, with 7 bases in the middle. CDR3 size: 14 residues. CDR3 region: CASSIRENTGELFF. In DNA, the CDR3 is TGTGCCAGTAGTATTAGGGAAAACACCGGGGAGCTGTTTTTT.

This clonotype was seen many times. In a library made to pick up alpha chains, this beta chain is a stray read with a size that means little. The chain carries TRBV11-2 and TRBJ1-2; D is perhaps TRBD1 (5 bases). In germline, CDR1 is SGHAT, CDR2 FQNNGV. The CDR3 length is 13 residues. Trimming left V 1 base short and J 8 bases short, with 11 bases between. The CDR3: CASSLGQGEGYTF. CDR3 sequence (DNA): TGTGCCAGCAGCTTAGGTCAGGGTGAAGGCTACACCTTC.

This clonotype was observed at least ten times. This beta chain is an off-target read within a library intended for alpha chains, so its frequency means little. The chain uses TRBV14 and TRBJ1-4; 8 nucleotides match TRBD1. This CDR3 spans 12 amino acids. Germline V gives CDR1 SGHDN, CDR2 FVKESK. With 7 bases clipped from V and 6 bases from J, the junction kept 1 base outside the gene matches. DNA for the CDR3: TGTGCCAGCAAACAGGGGGATGAAAAACTGTTTTTT. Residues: CASKQGDEKLFF.

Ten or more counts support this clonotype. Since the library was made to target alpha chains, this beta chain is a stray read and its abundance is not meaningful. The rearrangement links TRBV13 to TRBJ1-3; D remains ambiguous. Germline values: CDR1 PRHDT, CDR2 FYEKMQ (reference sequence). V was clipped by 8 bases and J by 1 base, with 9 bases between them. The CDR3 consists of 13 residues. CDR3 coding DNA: TGTGCCAGCGGGTTGACTTCTGGAAACACCATATATTTT. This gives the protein CASGLTSGNTIYF. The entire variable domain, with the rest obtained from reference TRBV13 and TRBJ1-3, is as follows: AAGVIQSPRHLIKEKRETATLKCYPIPRHDTVYWYQQGPGQDPQFLISFYEKMQSDKGSIPDRFSAQQFSDYHSELNMSSLELGDSALYFCASGLTSGNTIYFGEGSWLTVV.

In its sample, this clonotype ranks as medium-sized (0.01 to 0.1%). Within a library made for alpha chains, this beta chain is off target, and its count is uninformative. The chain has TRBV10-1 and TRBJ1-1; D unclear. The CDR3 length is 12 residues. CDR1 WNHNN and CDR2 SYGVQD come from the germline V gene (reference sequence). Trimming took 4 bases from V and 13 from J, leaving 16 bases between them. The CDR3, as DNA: TGCGCCAGCAGTGGGTCCTCGGTAACCGTTTTCTTT. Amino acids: CASSGSSVTVFF.

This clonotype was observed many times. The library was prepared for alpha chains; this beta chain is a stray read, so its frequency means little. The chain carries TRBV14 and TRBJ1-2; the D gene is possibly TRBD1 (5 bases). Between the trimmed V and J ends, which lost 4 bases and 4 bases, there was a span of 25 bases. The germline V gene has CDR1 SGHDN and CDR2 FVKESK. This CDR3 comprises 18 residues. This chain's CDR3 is CASSRQLPGRGQIYGYTF. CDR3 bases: TGTGCCAGCAGCCGCCAGCTTCCGGGACGGGGCCAAATCTATGGCTACACCTTC.

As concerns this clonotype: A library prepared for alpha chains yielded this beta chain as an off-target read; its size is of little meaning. The CDR3 reads CASSPQAAGGTGELFF. The DNA of the CDR3 is TGCGCCAGCAGCCCCCAAGCGGCGGGAGGAACCGGGGAGCTGTTTTTT. V is TRBV5-1 and J is TRBJ2-2; 8 nucleotides agree with TRBD2. The germline CDR1 and CDR2 sequences are SGHRS and YFSETQ. The CDR3 consists of 16 residues. V was clipped by 4 bases and J by 5 bases; unmatched bases: 10. Supplemented by reference TRBV5-1 and TRBJ2-2, the full variable domain reads KAGVTQTPRYLIKTRGQQVTLSCSPISGHRSVSWYQQTPGQGLQFLFEYFSETQRNKGNFPGRFSGRQFSNSRSEMNVSTLELGDSALYLCASSPQAAGGTGELFFGEGSRLTVL.

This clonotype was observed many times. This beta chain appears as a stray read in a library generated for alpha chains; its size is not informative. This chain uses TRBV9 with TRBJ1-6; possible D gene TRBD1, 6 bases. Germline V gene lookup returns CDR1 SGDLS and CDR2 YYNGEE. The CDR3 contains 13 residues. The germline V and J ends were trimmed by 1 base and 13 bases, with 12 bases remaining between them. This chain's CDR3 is CASSVQGQPPLHF. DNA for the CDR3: TGTGCCAGCAGCGTACAGGGGCAGCCTCCCCTCCACTTT.

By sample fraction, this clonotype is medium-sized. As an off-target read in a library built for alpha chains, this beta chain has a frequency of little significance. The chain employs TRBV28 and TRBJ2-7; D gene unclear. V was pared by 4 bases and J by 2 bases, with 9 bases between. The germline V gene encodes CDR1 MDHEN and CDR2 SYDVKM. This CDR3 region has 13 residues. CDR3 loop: CASSSGSTYEQYV. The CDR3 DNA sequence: TGTGCCAGCAGTTCAGGTTCTACCTACGAGCAGTACGTC.

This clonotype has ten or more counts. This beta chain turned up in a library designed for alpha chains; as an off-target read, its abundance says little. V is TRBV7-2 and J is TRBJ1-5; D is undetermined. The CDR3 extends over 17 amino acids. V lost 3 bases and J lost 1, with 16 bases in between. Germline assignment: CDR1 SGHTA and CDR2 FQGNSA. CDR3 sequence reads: CASSLGSGRRSNQPQHF. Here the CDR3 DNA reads TGTGCCAGCAGCTTGGGAAGCGGTAGGAGGAGCAATCAGCCCCAGCATTTT. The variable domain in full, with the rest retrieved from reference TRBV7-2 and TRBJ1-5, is GAGVSQSPSNKVTEKGKDVELRCDPISGHTALYWYRQSLGQGLEFLIYFQGNSAPDKSGLPSDRFSAERTGGSVSTLTIQRTQQEDSAVYLCASSLGSGRRSNQPQHFGDGTRLSIL.

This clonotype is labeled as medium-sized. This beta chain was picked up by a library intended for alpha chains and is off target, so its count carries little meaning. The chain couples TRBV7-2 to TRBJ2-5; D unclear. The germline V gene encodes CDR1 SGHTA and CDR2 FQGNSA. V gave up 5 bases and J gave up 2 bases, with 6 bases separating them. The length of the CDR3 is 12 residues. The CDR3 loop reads CASSPYQETQYF. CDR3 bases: TGTGCCAGCAGCCCTTATCAAGAGACCCAGTACTTC.

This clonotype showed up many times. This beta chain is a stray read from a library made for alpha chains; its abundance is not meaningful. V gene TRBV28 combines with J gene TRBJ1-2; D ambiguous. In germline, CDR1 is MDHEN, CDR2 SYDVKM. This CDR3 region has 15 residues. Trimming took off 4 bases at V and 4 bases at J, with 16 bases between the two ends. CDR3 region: CASSWGFSTFYGYTF. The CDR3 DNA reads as TGTGCCAGCAGTTGGGGTTTCTCGACGTTCTATGGCTACACCTTC.

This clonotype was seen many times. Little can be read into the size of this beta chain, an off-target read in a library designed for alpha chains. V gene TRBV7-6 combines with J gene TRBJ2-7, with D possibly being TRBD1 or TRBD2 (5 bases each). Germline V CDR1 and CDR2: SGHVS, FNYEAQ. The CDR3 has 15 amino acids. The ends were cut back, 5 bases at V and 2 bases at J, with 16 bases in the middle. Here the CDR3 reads CASSPITGTTYEQYF. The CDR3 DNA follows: TGTGCCAGCAGCCCGATCACGGGGACGACCTACGAGCAGTACTTC.

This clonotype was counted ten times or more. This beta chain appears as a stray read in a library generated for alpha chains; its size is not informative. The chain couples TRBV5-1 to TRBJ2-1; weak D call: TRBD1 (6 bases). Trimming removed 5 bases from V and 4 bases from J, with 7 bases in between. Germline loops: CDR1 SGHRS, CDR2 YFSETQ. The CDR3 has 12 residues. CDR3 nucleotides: TGCGCCAGCAGGGACAGTTACAATGAGCAGTTCTTC. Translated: CASRDSYNEQFF. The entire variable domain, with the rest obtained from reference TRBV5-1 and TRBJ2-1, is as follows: KAGVTQTPRYLIKTRGQQVTLSCSPISGHRSVSWYQQTPGQGLQFLFEYFSETQRNKGNFPGRFSGRQFSNSRSEMNVSTLELGDSALYLCASRDSYNEQFFGPGTRLTVL.